This TCR beta chain appears in the sequencing data of a study of CD8 T cells in ankylosing spondylitis. TCRdb ran MiXCR on the 5' RACE reads and lists one entry per CDR3 protein. The sample comprises 400,000 or so distinct CDR3 sequences, approximately 26% of which are singletons, and roughly 0.9% rests with the top ten. General study results and limits: Fewer than ten highly homologous variants made up a TCR beta motif that seemed to typify ankylosing spondylitis blood.

Turning to this clonotype: Its antigen remains unknown.

The CDR3 is 13 amino acids. CDR1 and CDR2 (germline): LGHNA, YNFKEQ. The V and J ends lost 1 base and 3 bases respectively, with 6 bases between them. Sequenced input: blood, either unsorted or a sorted T cell fraction (not recorded which). The rearrangement joins TRBV4-2 to TRBJ2-5, with D maybe TRBD2 (6 bases). The TCR sequence derives from a male donor with ankylosing spondylitis. CDR3 in amino acids: CASSQGEEETQYF. The CDR3 coding sequence is TGTGCCAGCAGCCAAGGGGAGGAAGAGACCCAGTACTTC.